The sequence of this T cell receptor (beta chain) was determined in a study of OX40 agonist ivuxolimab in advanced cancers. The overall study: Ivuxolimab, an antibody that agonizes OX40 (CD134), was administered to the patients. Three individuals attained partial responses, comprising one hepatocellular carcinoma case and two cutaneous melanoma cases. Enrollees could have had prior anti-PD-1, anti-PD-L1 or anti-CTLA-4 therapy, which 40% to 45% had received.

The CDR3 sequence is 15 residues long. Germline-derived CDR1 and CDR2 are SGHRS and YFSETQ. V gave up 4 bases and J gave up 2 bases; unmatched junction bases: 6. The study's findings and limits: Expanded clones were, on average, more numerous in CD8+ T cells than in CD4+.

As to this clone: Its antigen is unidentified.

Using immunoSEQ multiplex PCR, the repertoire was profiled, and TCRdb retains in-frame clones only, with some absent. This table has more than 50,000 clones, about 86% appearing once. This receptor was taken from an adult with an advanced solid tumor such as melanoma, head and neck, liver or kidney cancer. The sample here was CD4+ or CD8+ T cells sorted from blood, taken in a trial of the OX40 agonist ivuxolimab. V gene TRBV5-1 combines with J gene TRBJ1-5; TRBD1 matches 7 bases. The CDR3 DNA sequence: TGCGCCAGCAGCCAAACAGGGGCGGGCAATCAGCCCCAGCATTTT. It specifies CASSQTGAGNQPQHF.